Presented here are 8 T cell receptor beta chains from one specimen sequenced in a study of glioma-infiltrating T cells after dendritic cell vaccination. As to time point: after dendritic cell vaccination, including at tumor progression/relapse. Produced via immunoSEQ multiplex PCR; TCRdb's table is partial and in-frame only. The data contain roughly 80,000 clones, over 75% of them singletons. Specimen: blood, collected after dendritic cell vaccination. The receptors were sampled from a human donor with glioblastoma.

The chain recombines TRBV10-3 with TRBJ2-7, with D possibly being TRBD2 (5 bases). Trimming cost V 3 bases and J 3 bases, with 12 bases left between them. This CDR3 has 14 residues. CDR1 is ENHRY and CDR2 is SYGVKD in the germline V gene. The CDR3 DNA is TGTGCCATCAGTGATGGGAGTATACACTACGAGCAGTACTTC. Translated: CAISDGSIHYEQYF.

The CDR3 here is CASSQQQVYNEQFF. CDR3 DNA: TGCGCCAGCAGCCAGCAACAGGTTTACAATGAGCAGTTCTTC. This chain connects TRBV5-1 to TRBJ2-1; maybe TRBD1 (5 bases). The length of the CDR3 is 14 residues. Per the germline V gene, CDR1 is SGHRS and CDR2 is YFSETQ. Trimming removed 4 bases at V and 4 bases at J, with 12 bases between.

The chain couples TRBV7-9 to TRBJ2-7; 7 positions match TRBD2. There are 15 residues in the CDR3. Per the germline V gene, CDR1 is SEHNR and CDR2 is FQNEAQ (reference sequence). V lost 7 bases to trimming and J lost 0 bases; unmatched junction nucleotides: 9. The CDR3 DNA follows: TGTGCCAGCAACAATGGGAGGGGAGCCTCCTACGAGCAGTACTTC. This translates into CASNNGRGASYEQYF.

The V and J genes are TRBV14 and TRBJ1-2; no firm D call. Trimming shortened V by 7 bases and J by 3 bases, and 21 bases separated the two germline ends. This CDR3 has 16 amino acids. Germline loops: CDR1 SGHDN, CDR2 FVKESK. The CDR3 sequence is CASTRGSVRPDYGYTF. CDR3 sequence (DNA): TGTGCCAGCACCCGAGGGAGCGTCAGACCCGACTATGGCTACACCTTC.

The chain recombines TRBV11-2 with TRBJ1-2; perhaps TRBD1 as D (5 bases). CDR1 is SGHAT and CDR2 is FQNNGV in the germline V gene. V shed 0 bases and J shed 5 bases, with 7 bases lying between them. CDR3 length: 13 amino acids. The CDR3 loop reads CASSLDRAYGYTF. CDR3 coding DNA: TGTGCCAGCAGCTTAGACAGGGCGTATGGCTACACCTTC.

This rearrangement joins TRBV27 to TRBJ2-2, with D maybe TRBD1 (7 bases). This CDR3 has 14 amino acids. Germline V gene sequence: CDR1 MNHEY, CDR2 SMNVEV (reference sequence). V dropped 2 bases and J dropped 6 bases, with 10 bases sitting between them. The CDR3 DNA sequence: TGTGCCAGCAGTTTAGACAGGGAGGCCGGGGAGCTGTTTTTT. Translation: CASSLDREAGELFF.

Here the CDR3 reads CASSVLAGVDTGELFF. The DNA of the CDR3 is TGTGCCAGCAGCGTATTAGCGGGGGTCGACACCGGGGAGCTGTTTTTT. The V gene is TRBV9, the J gene TRBJ2-2; 9 positions match TRBD2. CDR1 and CDR2 from the germline V gene are SGDLS and YYNGEE. Germline trimming cut 1 base from V and 3 bases from J; bases unmatched to any gene: 4. The CDR3 loop spans 16 amino acids.

The chain combines TRBV9 with TRBJ2-3; 8 positions match TRBD2. This CDR3 is built from 16 residues. Per the germline V gene, CDR1 is SGDLS and CDR2 is YYNGEE. Trimming removed 4 bases from V and 3 bases from J; junction bases left unmatched: 10. This CDR3 is CASSSPAGVGTDTQYF. The CDR3 nucleotides read TGTGCCAGCAGCTCCCCAGCGGGAGTGGGGACAGATACGCAGTATTTT.